Listed here are 4 T cell receptor beta chains from one sample, sequenced in a study of early T cells in non-severe SARS-CoV-2 infection. TCRdb itself ran the 5' RACE reads through MiXCR, one entry per CDR3 protein. Counted here are about 49,000 distinct CDR3 sequences, 10% to 15% occurring once; the ten biggest clones make up 9.1%. Sequencing was done on a sample of whole blood. These receptor sequences come from an adult who was a healthcare worker with PCR-confirmed SARS-CoV-2 infection or an uninfected control (not recorded which).

This clonotype was detected only a few times. The chain links TRBV4-1 to TRBJ2-3, with D maybe TRBD2 (6 bases). The germline V and J ends were trimmed by 4 bases and 2 bases, with 16 bases remaining between them. Germline CDR1 MGHRA, CDR2 YSYEKL. This CDR3 has 16 amino acids. The DNA for the CDR3 is TGCGCCAGCAGCCCCGCCGAGACTAGAGTCACAGATACGCAGTATTTT. This gives the protein CASSPAETRVTDTQYF.

V is TRBV9 and J is TRBJ1-1; a weak D match, TRBD1 (5 bases). V was clipped by 1 base and J by 6 bases, with 7 bases between them. The CDR3 runs 12 residues. CDR1 is SGDLS, CDR2 YYNGEE, per germline. The CDR3 sequence: CASSVQGAEAFF. CDR3 nucleotides: TGTGCCAGCAGCGTACAGGGTGCTGAAGCTTTCTTT.

This clonotype came up once. V gene TRBV28 combines with J gene TRBJ1-2; no reliable D call. The V gene lost 2 bases and the J gene lost 8 bases, with 12 bases spanning the gap. CDR3 length: 13 amino acids. Per the germline V gene, CDR1 is MDHEN and CDR2 is SYDVKM. The CDR3 coding sequence is TGTGCCAGCAGTTTAGTCACAAACGGGGGCTACACCTTC. Translating gives CASSLVTNGGYTF.

The gene calls are TRBV5-4 and TRBJ2-5; D possibly corresponds to TRBD2 (5 bases). Trimming pared 2 bases from V and 5 bases from J, leaving 10 bases between. The germline CDR1 and CDR2 sequences are SGHNT and YYREEE (reference sequence). The CDR3 runs 13 residues. DNA of the CDR3: TGTGCCAGCAGCTTCACTAGTAACGAGACCCAGTACTTC. The encoded protein is CASSFTSNETQYF.